This T cell receptor (beta chain) was captured by sequencing in a study of tumor-infiltrating lymphocytes in primary liver carcinoma. In the study overall: Resecting the tumor surgically was how the patients' primary liver carcinoma was treated. Every sample contained roughly 3.65 to 8 million productive TCRbeta reads, and these numbers were similar from one tissue type to another.

Study observations and caveats: Overlap in tumor-adjacent and tumor-blood pairs fell below that of tumor region pairs.

The researchers produced TCR beta cDNA from roughly 500 ng total RNA with a constant-region primer. Three nested multiplex PCR rounds, a slightly modified ARM-PCR method, built the TCR beta libraries. The first two PCR rounds used TRBV1-TRBV30 primers with a Cbeta primer, 10 cycles each. TCRdb reprocessed the multiplex PCR reads with MiXCR, giving one entry per CDR3 protein. Of 180,000 or so distinct CDR3 sequences in the sample, 60% were seen once. Out of unsorted whole blood came the blood RNA, and germline DNA was extracted as well. In germline, CDR1 is MDHEN, CDR2 SYDVKM. The CDR3 covers 14 residues. V lost 6 bases, J lost 3 bases, and 6 bases stayed unmatched. Only one count was recorded for this clonotype. The antigen is not known.

The chain uses TRBV28 and TRBJ1-1; 8 bases line up with TRBD1. The clonotype comes from a man aged 40-50 years with primary liver carcinoma and hepatitis B virus infection. The sequencing input was peripheral blood. CDR3 sequence (DNA): TGTGCCAGCAGACCAGGGGGCAAGGACACTGAAGCTTTCTTT. It encodes CASRPGGKDTEAFF.